Listed below are T cell receptor beta chains from one sample, sequenced in a study of siplizumab effects on memory and regulatory T cells. Data came from immunoSEQ multiplex PCR; TCRdb stores just in-frame clones and leaves some out. The table records under 130,000 clones, around 93% of them present only once. The source material was CD4+ T cells sorted from blood. These receptors were obtained from a human donor in good health. Each CDR3 is given with its conserved first and last residue.

J gene | V gene | CDR3 protein
TRBJ2-7 | TRBV7-8 | CASSPGTASNKQYF
TRBJ2-1 | TRBV19 | CASSMYRSYNEQFF
TRBJ1-3 | TRBV15 | CATSRERRFSGNTIYF
TRBJ1-5 | TRBV6-5 | CASSYSYREAQPQHF
TRBJ2-7 | TRBV19 | CASSITLIYEQYF
TRBJ2-1 | TRBV15 | CATSRVAGVDRNGNEQFF
TRBJ2-1 | TRBV19 | CASMGLGFRGNEQFF
TRBJ2-1 | TRBV18 | CASSPPGGTLEQFF
TRBJ1-1 | TRBV9 | CASSVAPQNYAEAFF
TRBJ2-3 | TRBV19 | CASSIRTGIDTQYF
TRBJ2-6 | TRBV30 | CAYRDRKSSGANVLTF
TRBJ2-3 | TRBV30 | CAWKQGTDTQYF
TRBJ2-7 | TRBV18 | CASSPGAGGSYEQYF
TRBJ2-7 | TRBV11-3 | CASSSAGTRPAYF
TRBJ2-2 | TRBV6-5 | CASSFWRGSTGELFF
TRBJ2-5 | TRBV6-6 | CASSSTGDQETQYF
TRBJ1-4 | TRBV7-9 | CASSSRPGVRLFF
TRBJ2-3 | TRBV18 | CASSPQQADLGDTQYF
TRBJ1-1 | TRBV19 | CASSPAGNTEAFF
TRBJ1-1 | TRBV28 | CASSFYGEAFF
TRBJ2-5 | TRBV5-1 | CASSPGLAGSETQYF
TRBJ2-1 | TRBV30 | CAWVAGASSYNEQFF
TRBJ1-5 | TRBV6-5 | CASSRGQGNQPQHF
TRBJ1-2 | TRBV5-1 | CASSPRTGGYGYTF
TRBJ2-3 | TRBV9 | CASSDKGQTTGRWEQYF
TRBJ1-2 | TRBV2 | CASSTWTGGGYTF
TRBJ2-1 | TRBV18 | CASSPQDSFNEQFF
TRBJ2-3 | TRBV10-2 | CASSESTSGSTDTQYF
TRBJ2-1 | TRBV5-1 | CASSPHNEQFF
TRBJ2-5 | TRBV4-1 | CASSQAAAQETQYF
TRBJ1-2 | TRBV19 | CASSIEGQGYGYTF
TRBJ2-2 | TRBV5-4 | CASSFGETGELFF
TRBJ2-3 | TRBV30 | CAWSKVADTQYF
TRBJ2-5 | TRBV6-1 | CASSGRGHQETQYF
TRBJ2-3 | TRBV2 | CASRLGLAGRTDTQYF
TRBJ2-7 | TRBV29-1 | CSVEGGQGVSYEQYF